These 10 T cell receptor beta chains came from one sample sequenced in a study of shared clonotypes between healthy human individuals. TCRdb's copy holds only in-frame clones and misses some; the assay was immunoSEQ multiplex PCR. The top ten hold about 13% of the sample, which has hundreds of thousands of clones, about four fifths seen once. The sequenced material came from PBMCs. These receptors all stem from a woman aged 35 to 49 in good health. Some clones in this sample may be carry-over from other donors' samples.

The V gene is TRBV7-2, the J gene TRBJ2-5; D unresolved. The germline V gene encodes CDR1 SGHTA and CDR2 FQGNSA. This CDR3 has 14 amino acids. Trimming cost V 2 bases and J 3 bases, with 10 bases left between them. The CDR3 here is CASSLQSGEETQYF. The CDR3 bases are TGTGCCAGCAGCTTACAGAGTGGGGAAGAGACCCAGTACTTC.

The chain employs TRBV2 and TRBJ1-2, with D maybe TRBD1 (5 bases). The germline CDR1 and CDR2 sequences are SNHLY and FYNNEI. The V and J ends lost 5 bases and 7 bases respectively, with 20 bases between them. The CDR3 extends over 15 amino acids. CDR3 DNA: TGTGCCAGCAGTACCCCGGGACTTCAACGAGGTGGCTACACCTTC. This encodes CASSTPGLQRGGYTF.

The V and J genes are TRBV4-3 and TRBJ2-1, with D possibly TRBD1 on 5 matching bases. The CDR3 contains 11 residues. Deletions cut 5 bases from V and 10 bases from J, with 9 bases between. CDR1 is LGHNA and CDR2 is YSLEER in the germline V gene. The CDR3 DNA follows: TGCGCCAGCAGCTCGGCAGGGGAGCAGTTCTTC. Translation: CASSSAGEQFF.

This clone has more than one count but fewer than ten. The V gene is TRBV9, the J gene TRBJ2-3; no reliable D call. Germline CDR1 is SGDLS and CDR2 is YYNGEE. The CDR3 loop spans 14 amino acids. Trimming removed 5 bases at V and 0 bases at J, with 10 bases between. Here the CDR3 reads CASSERLSTDTQYF. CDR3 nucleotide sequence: TGTGCCAGCAGTGAGCGCCTTAGCACAGATACGCAGTATTTT.

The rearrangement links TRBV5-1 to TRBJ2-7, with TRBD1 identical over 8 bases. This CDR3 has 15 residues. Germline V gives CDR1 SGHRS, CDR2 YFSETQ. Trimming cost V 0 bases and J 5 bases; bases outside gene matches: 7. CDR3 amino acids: CASSLVDREFHEQYF. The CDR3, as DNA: TGCGCCAGCAGCTTGGTGGACAGGGAGTTCCACGAGCAGTACTTC.

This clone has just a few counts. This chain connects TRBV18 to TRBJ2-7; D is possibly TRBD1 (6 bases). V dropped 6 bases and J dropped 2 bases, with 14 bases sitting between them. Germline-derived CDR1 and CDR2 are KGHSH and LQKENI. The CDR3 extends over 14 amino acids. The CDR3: CASSTGKGAYEQYF. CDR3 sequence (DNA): TGTGCCAGCTCGACAGGAAAGGGAGCCTACGAGCAGTACTTC.

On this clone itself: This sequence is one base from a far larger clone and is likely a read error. CDR3 residues: CSVARDFINNEQFF. For the CDR3, the DNA is TGCAGCGTTGCAAGGGACTTCATTAACAATGAGCAGTTCTTC. V and J are TRBV29-1 and TRBJ2-1; the D gene is possibly TRBD2 (6 bases). The V gene's germline CDR1 is SQVTM and CDR2 ANQGSEA. The CDR3 extends over 14 amino acids. The V and J ends lost 4 bases and 5 bases respectively, with 15 bases between them.

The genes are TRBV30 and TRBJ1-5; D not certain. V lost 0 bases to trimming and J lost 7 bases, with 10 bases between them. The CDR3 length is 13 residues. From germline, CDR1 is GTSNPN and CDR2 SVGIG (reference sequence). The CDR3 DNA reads TGTGCCTGGAGTGTAGCGGGGTACCAGCCCCAGCATTTT. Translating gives CAWSVAGYQPQHF. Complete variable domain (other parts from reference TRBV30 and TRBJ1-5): SQTIHQWPATLVQPVGSPLSLECTVEGTSNPNLYWYRQAAGRGLQLLFYSVGIGQISSEVPQNLSASRPQDRQFILSSKKLLLSDSGFYLCAWSVAGYQPQHFGDGTRLSIL.

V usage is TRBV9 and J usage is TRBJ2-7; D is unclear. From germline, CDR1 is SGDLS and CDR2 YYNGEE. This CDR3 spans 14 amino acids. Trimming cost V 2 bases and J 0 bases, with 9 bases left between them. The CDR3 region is CASSVGGISYEQYF. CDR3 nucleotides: TGTGCCAGCAGCGTCGGCGGAATCTCCTACGAGCAGTACTTC.

The CDR3 reads CAWTRSLAVNEQFF. The CDR3 nucleotides are TGTGCCTGGACGCGGTCGCTAGCGGTTAATGAGCAGTTCTTC. V and J are TRBV30 and TRBJ2-1; TRBD2 matches 7 bases. Germline V CDR1 and CDR2: GTSNPN, SVGIG (reference sequence). CDR3 length equals 14 residues. V was clipped by 4 bases and J by 7 bases; unmatched bases: 10.